The clone carrying this T cell receptor (beta chain) was observed a few times. Its antigen remains unidentified. A second PCR of 7 to 11 cycles used a sample-barcoded 5' primer and a J-beta primer mix. With 12 random nucleotides, a template-switch adaptor tagged each individual cDNA molecule. TCRdb re-called the 5' RACE reads with MiXCR, one entry per CDR3 protein. Found here are about 830,000 distinct CDR3 sequences, around 62% of them singletons; the top ten hold 28%. The data originate from a study of blood T cells in healthy people across ages. Points from the study as a whole: Roughly linear declines in TCR beta diversity per million T cells occurred with age.

The J segment lost 3 bases and the V segment lost 6 bases, leaving 2 bases of the junction unmatched. CDR3 size: 13 residues. Per germline, CDR1 SNHLY and CDR2 FYNNEI. Extraction of total RNA produced a minimum of 5.5 micrograms from each sample. The source is a man aged 25-45 years in good health. The chain has TRBV2 and TRBJ2-3, with 8 bases fitting TRBD1. Sequenced input: blood. CDR3 DNA sequence: TGTGCCAGCAGGGACAGGGTGACAGATACGCAGTATTTT. This translates into CASRDRVTDTQYF.